The clone carrying this T cell receptor (beta chain) ranks as medium-sized. This beta chain turned up in a library designed for alpha chains; as an off-target read, its abundance says little. This sample stems from a study of spatial heterogeneity in lung cancer. Study context: There were, on average, more than 8.5 raw-read appearances for each unique TCR and UMI combination.

Germline CDR1 is LGHNA and CDR2 is YNFKEQ. The CDR3 covers 14 residues. Deletions cut 0 bases from V and 3 bases from J, with 7 bases between. Unique molecular identifiers, one per molecule, were present on every TCR cDNA molecule. In TCRdb, the 5' RACE reads were re-called with MiXCR into one record per CDR3 protein. The sample shows more than 2,500 distinct CDR3 sequences, 2.5% to 4% of them seen only once. The time point denotes: sample taken at primary tumor resection. Researchers sequenced whole RNA taken from tumor, nontumor lung or frozen PBMC without sorting. The sample consisted of lung tissue, taken at surgery. The TCR comes from a human donor with early-stage non-small cell lung cancer. This chain links TRBV4-2 with TRBJ2-3; no definite D call. The CDR3 spells CASSQEALTDTQYF. In DNA, the CDR3 is TGTGCCAGCAGCCAAGAAGCTTTGACAGATACGCAGTATTTT.